The clone carrying this T cell receptor (beta chain) turned up a few times. This specimen comes from a study of blood T cell repertoires in COVID-19. Study-wide background: Collection of acute and convalescent COVID-19 samples took place in the United States, Italy and Spain.

V lost 2 bases to trimming and J lost 10 bases, with 13 bases between them. In germline, CDR1 is SGHKS, CDR2 YYEKEE (reference sequence). The length of the CDR3 is 14 residues. As originally analysed: Scientists estimated how many nucleated cells there were by amplifying reference gene primers. The repertoire was sequenced with immunoSEQ multiplex PCR; TCRdb's copy has only in-frame clones and lacks some. From that table come the V and J calls and clone size; the DNA was used to work out D and trimming. The sample shows about 140,000 clones, about 90% of them seen only once. V gene TRBV5-5 combines with J gene TRBJ1-6, with D unclear. The specimen was peripheral blood. The clonotype comes from a woman aged 55-70 years with acute or convalescent COVID-19. The CDR3 protein is CASSFSDFRSPLHF. DNA of the CDR3: TGTGCCAGCAGCTTTTCAGATTTTCGATCACCCCTCCACTTT.